This TCR beta chain was captured by sequencing in a study of T cells in Graves' hyperthyroidism and ophthalmopathy. At least ten counts were recorded for this clonotype. The CDR3 has 13 residues. The V end lost 6 bases, the J end lost 0 bases, and 11 bases lay between the germline ends. Germline CDR1 DFQATT, CDR2 SNEGSKA (reference sequence). TCR beta CDR3 regions were amplified from RNA. Primed by the HTBI set, a first-round RT-PCR was run on the TCR CDR3. Each CDR3 protein is one row after TCRdb ran MiXCR on the multiplex PCR reads. Of about 550,000 distinct CDR3 sequences in the sample, 20% to 25% were seen once.

This sequence joins TRBV20-1 and TRBJ1-1; D is uncertain. The TCR was taken from a young man with Graves' hyperthyroidism. Sequenced input: blood. The CDR3 region is CSAYPQLNTEAFF. CDR3 in DNA: TGCAGTGCGTATCCCCAATTGAACACTGAAGCTTTCTTT.